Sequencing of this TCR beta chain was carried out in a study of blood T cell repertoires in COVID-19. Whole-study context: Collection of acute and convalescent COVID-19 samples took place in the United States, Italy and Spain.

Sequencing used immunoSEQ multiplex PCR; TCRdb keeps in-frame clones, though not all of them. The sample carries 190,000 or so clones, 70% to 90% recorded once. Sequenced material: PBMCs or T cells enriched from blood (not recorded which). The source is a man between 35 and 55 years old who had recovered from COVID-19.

CDR3 coding DNA: TGTGCCAGCACCGAAGGGACAGGGGGCTGGGGTGGCTACACCTTC. It specifies CASTEGTGGWGGYTF. This chain joins TRBV2 and TRBJ1-2; TRBD1 matches 12 bases. Per the germline V gene, CDR1 is SNHLY and CDR2 is FYNNEI. CDR3 size: 15 residues. V was pared by 7 bases and J by 7 bases, with 10 bases of the junction left unmatched.